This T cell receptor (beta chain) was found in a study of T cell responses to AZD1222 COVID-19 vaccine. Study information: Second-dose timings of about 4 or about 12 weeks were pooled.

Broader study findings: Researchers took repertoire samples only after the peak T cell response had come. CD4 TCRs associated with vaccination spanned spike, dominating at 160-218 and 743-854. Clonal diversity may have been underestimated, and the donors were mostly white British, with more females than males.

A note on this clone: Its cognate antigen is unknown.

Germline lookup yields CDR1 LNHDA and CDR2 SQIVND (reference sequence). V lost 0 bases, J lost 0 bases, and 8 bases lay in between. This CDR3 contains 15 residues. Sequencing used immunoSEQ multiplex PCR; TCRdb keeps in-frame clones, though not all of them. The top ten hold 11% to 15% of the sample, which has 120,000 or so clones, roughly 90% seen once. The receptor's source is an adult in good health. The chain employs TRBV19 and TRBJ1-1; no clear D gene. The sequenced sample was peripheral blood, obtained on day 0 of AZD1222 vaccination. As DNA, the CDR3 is TGTGCCAGTAGTATAGAACGGATCATGAACACTGAAGCTTTCTTT. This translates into CASSIERIMNTEAFF.